This T cell receptor beta chain was identified in a study of CD8+ T cells in alopecia areata. Study-level points and caveats: Lesional tissue from the scalp (especially in alopecia totalis/universalis) showed higher clonality than normal scalp. Patients shared TCRs less clearly than mice did, possibly owing to HLA.

A note on this clone: Its target is unknown.

Sorting from PBMCs produced CD4+ and CD8+ T cells. RNA extraction was followed by reverse transcription into cDNA, which acted as the sequencing template. Sequencing was performed with immunoSEQ multiplex PCR; in TCRdb, only in-frame clones are kept and a portion is missing. The table records about 200,000 clones, about 61% of them present only once. The TCR originated in a human donor in good health. The specimen was CD8+ T cells sorted from blood.

The CDR3 loop is CASSPARGVAYNEQFF. The CDR3 DNA follows: TGTGCCAGCAGCCCAGCGCGAGGGGTCGCCTACAATGAGCAGTTCTTC. The chain couples TRBV4-2 to TRBJ2-1, with D tentatively TRBD1 or TRBD2 (5 bases each). CDR1 is LGHNA, CDR2 YNFKEQ, per germline. V lost 4 bases to trimming and J lost 2 bases, with 15 bases between them. The CDR3 is 16 amino acids.